A selection of T cell receptor beta chains follows, all from one sample in a study of blood T cell repertoires in COVID-19. The repertoire was sequenced with immunoSEQ multiplex PCR; TCRdb's copy has only in-frame clones and lacks some. This sample yields approximately 140,000 clones, of which around 80% are seen a single time; less than 4.5% belongs to the top ten. Sequences were obtained from peripheral blood. Source of these receptors: a man in his fifties or sixties with acute or convalescent COVID-19. CDR3s include the opening cysteine and the closing phenylalanine or tryptophan. Each record gives: J gene, D gene, V gene, clone size, CDR3 DNA, CDR3 protein. D genes are given only for firm matches. Clone size is shown for a subset of rows, as once, few, many or a class of expanded clone.

>TRBJ2-1|TRBD2|TRBV6-4|-
TGTGCCAGCAGTCCCGGGACTAGCGGGGGCGATGAGCAGTTCTTC
CASSPGTSGGDEQFF
>TRBJ1-5|TRBD1|TRBV5-1|many
TGCGCCAGCAGCCCGACAGGGGACCCGCAGGGGACCCAGCATTTT
CASSPTGDPQGTQHF
>TRBJ1-4|-|TRBV3-1/TRBV3-2|-
TGTGCCAGCAGCCAAGATCCCCGGTCAGGGAGGTCTCTCAATGAAAAACTGTTTTTT
CASSQDPRSGRSLNEKLFF
>TRBJ1-6|TRBD1|TRBV14|few
TGTGCCAGCAGCCAAGAGACAGGGCGATCACCCCTCCACTTT
CASSQETGRSPLHF
>TRBJ2-7|TRBD1|TRBV28|-
TGTGCCAGCAGTTTATTTAGGACAGGCTTCTACGAGCAGTACTTC
CASSLFRTGFYEQYF
>TRBJ1-5|TRBD1|TRBV2|once
TGTGCCAGCAGTGAAAACAGGGGAAATCAGCCCCAGCATTTT
CASSENRGNQPQHF
>TRBJ2-2|-|TRBV5-1|-
TGCGCCAGCACGGAGCGGACGAACACCGGGGAGCTGTTTTTT
CASTERTNTGELFF
>TRBJ2-1|-|TRBV21-1|-
TGTGCCAGCAGCAAAGTCGGGGGACTAGCGGGAGACAATGAGCAGTTCTTC
CASSKVGGLAGDNEQFF
>TRBJ1-1|-|TRBV27|-
TGTGCCAGCAGTTTCGACATGGTCGGCACTGAAGCTTTCTTT
CASSFDMVGTEAFF
>TRBJ2-2|-|TRBV9|-
TGTGCCAGCAGCGTTGTAGGGACTTCGAACACCGGGGAGCTGTTTTTT
CASSVVGTSNTGELFF
>TRBJ1-2|TRBD1|TRBV12-3/TRBV12-4|-
TGTGCCAGCAGCTTAAGACAGGGCCATGGCTACACCTTC
CASSLRQGHGYTF
>TRBJ2-6|-|TRBV28|-
TGTGCCAGCAGTTTACAGGGCTCTGGGGCCAACGTCCTGACTTTC
CASSLQGSGANVLTF
>TRBJ1-5|-|TRBV28|-
TGTGCCAGCAGGGAGGACCTTAGCAATCAGCCCCAGCATTTT
CASREDLSNQPQHF
>TRBJ2-7|TRBD2|TRBV28|-
TGTGCCAGCAGTACTTTAGCGGGAGGGCACCACGAGCAGTACTTC
CASSTLAGGHHEQYF
>TRBJ2-7|TRBD1|TRBV28|few
TGTGCCAGCAGTTCCGGGACAGGGACCGAGCAGTACTTC
CASSSGTGTEQYF
>TRBJ2-2|-|TRBV7-2|-
TGTGCCAGCGGATGGCTAGAGAACACCGGGGAGCTGTTTTTT
CASGWLENTGELFF
>TRBJ2-7|-|TRBV20-1|-
TGCAGTGCAACGCAGGGTACCGAGCAGTACTTC
CSATQGTEQYF
>TRBJ2-6|-|TRBV18|-
TGTGCCAGCTCCGTGGAGTCTGGGGCCAACGTCCTGACTTTC
CASSVESGANVLTF
>TRBJ2-5|TRBD1|TRBV7-2|-
TGTGCCAGCAGCTTACCCAAAGGACAGGGCCAAGAGACCCAGTACTTC
CASSLPKGQGQETQYF
>TRBJ2-5|-|TRBV27|-
TGTGCCAGCAGTTTAGCCAGGGGTAGGGAGACCCAGTACTTC
CASSLARGRETQYF
>TRBJ2-7|TRBD2|TRBV6-5|-
TGTGCCAGCAGTTCCTTAGCGGGAGAGGCCGAGCAGTACTTC
CASSSLAGEAEQYF
>TRBJ1-5|-|TRBV2|-
TGTGCCAGCACCAAGGAGGGCAGGGTGTCGGGTCAGCCCCAGCATTTT
CASTKEGRVSGQPQHF
>TRBJ1-1|TRBD1|TRBV10-3|-
TGTGCCATCAGCCCGGGACAGAAGAACACTGAAGCTTTCTTT
CAISPGQKNTEAFF
>TRBJ2-7|TRBD2|TRBV5-5|-
TGTGCCAGCAGCGCCGCGGGACTAGCGGACTACGAGCAGTACTTC
CASSAAGLADYEQYF
>TRBJ2-1|-|TRBV24-1|-
TGTGCCACCAGTGACCCGCTAGGGGGACCCTACAATGAGCAGTTCTTC
CATSDPLGGPYNEQFF
>TRBJ2-7|-|TRBV30|-
TGTGCCTGGAGTGTACAAGGCAGGTACTACGAGCAGTACTTC
CAWSVQGRYYEQYF